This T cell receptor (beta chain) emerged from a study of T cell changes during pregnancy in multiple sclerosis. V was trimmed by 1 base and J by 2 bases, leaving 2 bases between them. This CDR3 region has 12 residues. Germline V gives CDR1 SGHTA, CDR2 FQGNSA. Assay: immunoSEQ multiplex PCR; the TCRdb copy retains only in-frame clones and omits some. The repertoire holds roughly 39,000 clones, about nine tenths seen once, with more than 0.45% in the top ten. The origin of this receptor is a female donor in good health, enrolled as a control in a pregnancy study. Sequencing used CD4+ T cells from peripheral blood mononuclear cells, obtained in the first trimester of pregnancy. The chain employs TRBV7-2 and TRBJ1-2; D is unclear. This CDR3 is CASSLVNYGYTF. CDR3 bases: TGTGCCAGCAGCTTAGTAAACTATGGCTACACCTTC.